What follows describes a single T cell receptor (beta chain). The target antigen is unknown. Germline assignment: CDR1 MNHEY and CDR2 SVGAGI. V lost 6 bases to trimming and J lost 1 base, with 10 bases between them. This CDR3 contains 13 residues. Data came from immunoSEQ multiplex PCR; TCRdb stores just in-frame clones and leaves some out. The sample lists more than 150,000 clones; just over 85% were seen once. The data derive from a study of T cell responses to AZD1222 COVID-19 vaccine. General study results and limits: Reportedly, nearly half of unique spike TCRs recognized epitopes outside B.1.351/B.1.1.7 mutations. Spike-specific TCR breadth and depth grew following two AZD1222 doses.

The gene calls are TRBV6-5 and TRBJ2-7; D is unclear. Here the sequenced sample was peripheral blood, taken on day 0 of AZD1222 vaccination. This TCR was sampled from an adult in good health. The CDR3 is CASRSGPSYEQYF. The CDR3, as DNA: TGTGCCAGCAGGAGTGGACCGTCCTACGAGCAGTACTTC.